This T cell receptor (beta chain) was captured in a study of early T cells in non-severe SARS-CoV-2 infection. Study-level background: Bulk RNA from unsorted whole blood was sequenced; chains were unpaired. Whole-study results and caveats: Missing private and CD4 specificities, VDJdb matching favored anti-spike CD8 responses.

This CDR3 comprises 16 residues. Germline CDR1 is LNHNV and CDR2 is YYDKDF (reference sequence). Trimming removed 2 bases from V and 2 bases from J; junction bases left unmatched: 9. There are many counts of this clonotype. No antigen is known for it. Each single cDNA molecule received a unique molecular identifier. Using its own MiXCR run on the 5' RACE reads, TCRdb lists one record per CDR3 protein. This table has approximately 71,000 distinct CDR3 sequences, 9.5% to 15% appearing once. The receptor's source is an adult who was a healthcare worker with PCR-confirmed SARS-CoV-2 infection or an uninfected control (not recorded which). This chain joins TRBV15 and TRBJ2-7; TRBD1 matches at 7 bases. Sequencing used whole blood. This chain's CDR3 is CATSRLTGTVAYEQYF. The CDR3 DNA reads TGTGCCACCAGCAGACTAACCGGGACAGTCGCCTACGAGCAGTACTTC.